These 13 T cell receptor beta chains were sequenced from one sample in a study of T-cell reconstitution after alpha-beta-depleted transplantation in children. Unique molecular identifiers were used to barcode this TCRbeta library. Via MiXCR, TCRdb re-called the PCR reads, giving one row per CDR3 protein. The sample lists 450,000 to 550,000 distinct CDR3 sequences; approximately 10% were seen once. Sequences were derived from PBMCs, mostly from graft donor cells, sampled 180 days after TCRalphabeta/CD19-depleted stem cell transplant. The receptor set was obtained from a female patient aged 2 to 10 who had a stem cell transplant for aplastic anemia, so the T cells may come from the graft donor.

The rearrangement uses TRBV4-3 and TRBJ2-7; 7 bases fit TRBD2. The V and J ends lost 3 bases and 3 bases, in that order; junction bases with no gene match: 14. The germline gives CDR1 LGHNA, CDR2 YSLEER. The CDR3 length is 17 residues. This CDR3 is CASSQRAGFHDGYEQYF. The CDR3 coding sequence is TGCGCCAGCAGCCAGAGAGCGGGATTCCACGATGGCTACGAGCAGTACTTC.

CDR3 in amino acids: CSVPTRGAYNEQFF. The CDR3 region has the DNA TGCAGCGTGCCCACTAGGGGGGCCTACAATGAGCAGTTCTTC. The chain has TRBV29-1 and TRBJ2-1; D may be TRBD1 or TRBD2 (6 bases each). Per germline, CDR1 SQVTM and CDR2 ANQGSEA. The CDR3 consists of 14 residues. V was trimmed by 6 bases and J by 2 bases, leaving 14 bases between them.

This clonotype was seen a few times. This sequence joins TRBV20-1 and TRBJ2-5; possible D gene TRBD1, 5 bases. Between the trimmed V and J ends, which lost 5 bases and 2 bases, there was a span of 18 bases. CDR1 and CDR2 from the germline V gene are DFQATT and SNEGSKA (reference sequence). CDR3 length: 15 residues. CDR3 bases: TGCAGTGCTGGGGATGGGGCAAGGGCACAAGAGACCCAGTACTTC. Translation: CSAGDGARAQETQYF.

J is TRBJ2-1 and V is TRBV28; 7 bases fit TRBD1. Germline CDR1 and CDR2: MDHEN and SYDVKM. CDR3 length equals 15 residues. J was trimmed by 0 bases and V by 6 bases; bases with no gene match: 5. The CDR3 spells CASRPTGVSYNEQFF. The DNA of the CDR3 is TGTGCCAGCAGACCTACAGGGGTCTCCTACAATGAGCAGTTCTTC.

This clonotype was detected many times. In nucleotides, the CDR3 is TGTGCCAGCAGTGAATGGTACAATGAGCAGTTCTTC. It encodes CASSEWYNEQFF. J is TRBJ2-1 and V is TRBV25-1; no clear D. The ends were cut back, 1 base at V and 4 bases at J, with 2 bases in the middle. The CDR3 has 12 residues. CDR1 is MGHDK and CDR2 is SYGVNS in the germline V gene.

This chain joins TRBV10-2 and TRBJ2-1; the match to TRBD2 covers 16 bases. Germline CDR1 is WSHSY and CDR2 is SAAADI. The CDR3 consists of 15 residues. The J segment lost 9 bases and the V segment lost 8 bases, leaving 7 bases of the junction unmatched. CDR3 in amino acids: CASSAGTSGRVEQFF. The DNA for the CDR3 is TGCGCCAGCTCAGCCGGGACTAGCGGGAGGGTTGAGCAGTTCTTC.

The chain couples TRBV5-1 to TRBJ2-3; perhaps TRBD1 as D (6 bases). Per germline, CDR1 SGHRS and CDR2 YFSETQ. The CDR3 has 14 amino acids. The germline V and J ends were trimmed by 4 bases and 0 bases, with 9 bases remaining between them. CDR3 loop: CASSPGHSTDTQYF. CDR3 DNA sequence: TGCGCCAGCAGCCCGGGACACAGCACAGATACGCAGTATTTT.

The chain has TRBV29-1 and TRBJ1-2; no clear D. The CDR3 sequence is 8 residues long. CDR1 and CDR2 (germline): SQVTM, ANQGSEA. Trimming left V 7 bases short and J 7 bases short, with 4 bases between. The CDR3 region is CSAFGYTF. The CDR3 nucleotides are TGCAGCGCTTTTGGCTACACCTTC.

This clonotype was seen at least ten times. This chain connects TRBV28 to TRBJ2-7, with D possibly TRBD2 on 6 matching bases. The ends were cut back, 2 bases at V and 0 bases at J, with 11 bases in the middle. CDR1 is MDHEN and CDR2 is SYDVKM in the germline V gene. The CDR3 consists of 15 residues. The DNA of the CDR3 is TGTGCCAGCAGTTTAGGCGGGAAGAGCTCCTACGAGCAGTACTTC. This codes for CASSLGGKSSYEQYF.

This clonotype was detected a few times. The chain joins TRBV7-9 to TRBJ1-2; D uncertain. Germline V lookup: CDR1 SEHNR, CDR2 FQNEAQ (reference sequence). The CDR3 loop spans 13 amino acids. The ends were cut back, 4 bases at V and 6 bases at J, with 12 bases in the middle. The DNA for the CDR3 is TGTGCCAGCAGCTCAGAAAGACGTGATGGCTACACCTTC. This sequence encodes CASSSERRDGYTF. The full variable domain, in which reference TRBV7-9 and TRBJ1-2 provide the parts outside the CDR3, is DTGVSQNPRHKITKRGQNVTFRCDPISEHNRLYWYRQTLGQGPEFLTYFQNEAQLEKSRLLSDRFSAERPKGSFSTLEIQRTEQGDSAMYLCASSSERRDGYTFGSGTRLTVV.

This rearrangement joins TRBV12-3 or TRBV12-4 to TRBJ2-5; the match to TRBD1 covers 7 bases. The CDR3 has 15 residues. The V and J ends lost 7 bases and 1 base, in that order; junction bases with no gene match: 9. CDR3 bases: TGTGCCAGCACGACCTTAGGGACAGCCCAAGAGACCCAGTACTTC. Its translation: CASTTLGTAQETQYF.

This clonotype was counted only a few times. The chain carries TRBV4-1 and TRBJ1-1; a possible D gene is TRBD1 (6 bases). The CDR3 contains 14 residues. CDR1 is MGHRA and CDR2 is YSYEKL in the germline V gene. The V and J ends lost 4 bases and 4 bases respectively, with 13 bases between them. DNA of the CDR3: TGCGCCAGCAGCCGGGGGCTGGGGGGCACTGAAGCTTTCTTT. This translates into CASSRGLGGTEAFF.

In this sample, this clonotype turned up a few times. The genes are TRBV7-2 and TRBJ1-1, with no clear D. Germline lookup yields CDR1 SGHTA and CDR2 FQGNSA. The V and J ends lost 5 bases and 4 bases respectively, with 14 bases between them. This CDR3 spans 14 amino acids. This CDR3 reads CASSRIGAFTEAFF. The CDR3 nucleotides are TGTGCCAGCAGCAGAATCGGCGCTTTCACTGAAGCTTTCTTT.